Shown below are 27 T cell receptor beta chains from a single sample sequenced in a study of blood T cell repertoires in COVID-19. Sequencing was performed with immunoSEQ multiplex PCR; in TCRdb, only in-frame clones are kept and a portion is missing. The data hold fewer than 350,000 clones, with 75% to 90% observed a single time. The sequenced sample consisted of PBMCs or T cells enriched from blood (not recorded which). These receptors were taken from a woman aged 40-49 years who had recovered from COVID-19.

Notes on this clone: Other DNA sequences in this sample translate to the same CDR3. CDR3 amino acids: CASSESGNTIYF. The CDR3 bases are TGTGCCAGCAGTGAATCCGGGAACACCATATATTTT. V gene TRBV2 combines with J gene TRBJ1-3, with D uncertain. The CDR3 length is 12 residues. Germline values: CDR1 SNHLY, CDR2 FYNNEI. V lost 2 bases, J lost 7 bases, and 6 bases lay in between.

CDR3 in amino acids: CASSGTGVGTGELFF. CDR3 bases: TGCGCCAGCAGCGGGACAGGGGTGGGCACCGGGGAGCTGTTTTTT. The chain carries TRBV5-1 and TRBJ2-2; 10 positions match TRBD1. V lost 4 bases to trimming and J lost 4 bases; unmatched junction nucleotides: 4. CDR3 length equals 15 residues. Germline CDR1 SGHRS, CDR2 YFSETQ. Full variable domain (remainder filled in from reference TRBV5-1 and TRBJ2-2): KAGVTQTPRYLIKTRGQQVTLSCSPISGHRSVSWYQQTPGQGLQFLFEYFSETQRNKGNFPGRFSGRQFSNSRSEMNVSTLELGDSALYLCASSGTGVGTGELFFGEGSRLTVL.

This clone appeared a single time. The chain joins TRBV10-3 to TRBJ1-5; D gene uncertain. This CDR3 is 13 amino acids long. The germline CDR1 and CDR2 sequences are ENHRY and SYGVKD. V lost 3 bases and J 4 bases, leaving 7 bases between the germline ends. This CDR3 reads CAISDGENQPQHF. CDR3 coding DNA: TGTGCCATCAGTGACGGGGAAAATCAGCCCCAGCATTTT.

The rearrangement links TRBV12-5 to TRBJ2-7; the match to TRBD1 covers 10 bases. The CDR3 contains 17 residues. Trimming removed 4 bases from V and 2 bases from J; junction bases left unmatched: 11. The germline V gene has CDR1 LGHNT and CDR2 FRNRAP. CDR3 sequence (DNA): TGTGCTAGTGGTTGGAACACTGGACAGGGGGGGACCTACGAGCAGTACTTC. It specifies CASGWNTGQGGTYEQYF.

This chain uses TRBV18 with TRBJ2-5; no clear D gene. The germline CDR1 and CDR2 sequences are KGHSH and LQKENI. V was shortened by 3 bases and J by 5 bases, with 10 bases between the two germline ends. There are 13 residues in the CDR3. The CDR3: CASSPGSRETQYF. For the CDR3, the DNA is TGTGCCAGCTCACCGGGCAGTCGGGAGACCCAGTACTTC.

The chain employs TRBV9 and TRBJ2-5; possibly TRBD2 for D (6 bases). The length of the CDR3 is 16 residues. V lost 0 bases and J lost 0, with 12 bases in between. CDR1 and CDR2 (germline): SGDLS, YYNGEE. CDR3 protein: CASSVGASDHQETQYF. CDR3 bases: TGTGCCAGCAGCGTAGGGGCTAGCGATCACCAAGAGACCCAGTACTTC.

V usage is TRBV12-5 and J usage is TRBJ2-7; tentative D call: TRBD1 (6 bases). CDR1 and CDR2 (germline): LGHNT, FRNRAP. This CDR3 spans 15 amino acids. V was clipped by 5 bases and J by 1 base, with 15 bases between them. This CDR3 is CASGTSGTSSYEQYF. As DNA, the CDR3 is TGTGCTAGTGGTACCTCCGGGACATCTTCCTACGAGCAGTACTTC.

The chain recombines TRBV9 with TRBJ1-2; 8 nucleotides align to TRBD1. This CDR3 is built from 17 residues. Germline lookup yields CDR1 SGDLS and CDR2 YYNGEE. J was trimmed by 7 bases and V by 4 bases; bases with no gene match: 18. CDR3 sequence (DNA): TGTGCCAGCAGCCTCGCGGCAGGGGGCTCAAATCGGCCTGGCTACACCTTC. The encoded protein is CASSLAAGGSNRPGYTF.

This clone was counted a single time. The CDR3 loop is CASSQELPPYEQYF. CDR3 coding DNA: TGCGCCAGCAGCCAAGAACTCCCCCCCTACGAGCAGTACTTC. This rearrangement joins TRBV4-1 to TRBJ2-7; no reliable D call. Germline lookup yields CDR1 MGHRA and CDR2 YSYEKL. The V end lost 0 bases, the J end lost 2 bases, and 8 bases lay between the germline ends. The CDR3 has 14 residues.

This chain joins TRBV27 and TRBJ1-1; TRBD1 matches 7 bases. Germline lookup yields CDR1 MNHEY and CDR2 SMNVEV (reference sequence). Germline trimming cut 6 bases from V and 1 base from J; bases unmatched to any gene: 2. The CDR3 runs to 13 residues. Here the CDR3 DNA reads TGTGCCAGCAGCCGACAGGGGAACACTGAAGCTTTCTTT. Translated, it gives CASSRQGNTEAFF.

The genes are TRBV27 and TRBJ1-4; D is ambiguous. The germline V and J ends were trimmed by 1 base and 0 bases, with 12 bases remaining between them. The CDR3 sequence is 17 residues long. Per the germline V gene, CDR1 is MNHEY and CDR2 is SMNVEV (reference sequence). CDR3 DNA: TGTGCCAGCAGTTTATTGGGTGGAACAGCAACTAATGAAAAACTGTTTTTT. Amino acid sequence: CASSLLGGTATNEKLFF.

This clone has only one observation. This chain links TRBV6-5 with TRBJ1-2; D might be TRBD1 (6 bases). V was shortened by 8 bases and J by 9 bases, with 25 bases between the two germline ends. This CDR3 is built from 15 residues. Germline V CDR1 and CDR2: MNHEY, SVGAGI. CDR3 in DNA: TGTGCCAGCCTCAGAGTTAGGGGGACGACGAGCAGCTACACCTTC. Protein sequence: CASLRVRGTTSSYTF.

This clone was observed once. V gene TRBV13 combines with J gene TRBJ1-5; 7 nucleotides line up with TRBD1. V shed 1 base, J shed 4 bases, and the junction held 13 bases outside the gene matches. This CDR3 has 18 amino acids. CDR1 PRHDT and CDR2 FYEKMQ come from the germline V gene (reference sequence). DNA of the CDR3: TGTGCCAGCAGCTTAGAGACGACTGGACAGGATATTAATCAGCCCCAGCATTTT. Translated, it gives CASSLETTGQDINQPQHF.

Concerning this clone itself: Distinct nucleotide sequences in the sample also encode this CDR3. The chain links TRBV7-9 to TRBJ1-4; D gene uncertain. Germline V CDR1 and CDR2: SEHNR, FQNEAQ (reference sequence). Trimming removed 2 bases from V and 0 bases from J, with 4 bases in between. The CDR3 spans 14 residues. The CDR3 DNA is TGTGCCAGCAGCTTACAGGCAACTAATGAAAAACTGTTTTTT. It codes for CASSLQATNEKLFF.

V usage is TRBV2 and J usage is TRBJ2-5; 7 bases are a match to TRBD1. V lost 5 bases, J lost 5 bases, and 14 bases stayed unmatched. Germline lookup yields CDR1 SNHLY and CDR2 FYNNEI. The CDR3 length is 16 residues. The DNA of the CDR3 is TGTGCCAGCAGTCCCAAGGACAGGTTGTTGGGGGAGACCCAGTACTTC. This translates into CASSPKDRLLGETQYF.

The V gene is TRBV18, the J gene TRBJ2-1; D not certain. Germline V gives CDR1 KGHSH, CDR2 LQKENI. The CDR3 is 13 amino acids. Trimming took 6 bases from V and 7 from J, leaving 13 bases between them. CDR3 residues: CASSRIEVNEQFF. The CDR3 DNA sequence: TGTGCCAGCTCCCGAATAGAGGTGAATGAGCAGTTCTTC.

The J gene is TRBJ1-6, the V gene TRBV6-5; 8 bases are shared with TRBD1. The germline CDR1 and CDR2 sequences are MNHEY and SVGAGI. This CDR3 contains 14 residues. J was trimmed by 8 bases and V by 5 bases; bases with no gene match: 5. The DNA for the CDR3 is TGTGCCAGCAGTATCGACAGGGGCTATTCACCCCTCCACTTT. This encodes CASSIDRGYSPLHF.

This clone was detected only once. The rearrangement uses TRBV27 and TRBJ2-4; D is possibly TRBD2 (6 bases). The CDR3 extends over 15 amino acids. V lost 2 bases to trimming and J lost 4 bases, with 12 bases between them. Looked up from germline, CDR1 is MNHEY and CDR2 is SMNVEV (reference sequence). Written as DNA, the CDR3 is TGTGCCAGCAGTTTAAGGGGCGGGGTAAAAAACATTCAGTACTTC. Translating it yields CASSLRGGVKNIQYF.

The V and J genes are TRBV14 and TRBJ1-1; 7 bases are shared with TRBD1. This CDR3 comprises 18 residues. Trimming took 2 bases from V and 3 from J; bases not matched to a gene: 15. CDR1 SGHDN and CDR2 FVKESK come from the germline V gene. The CDR3 loop is CASSQNPLKGDSDTEAFF. Written as DNA, the CDR3 is TGTGCCAGCAGCCAAAATCCTTTAAAGGGGGACAGCGACACTGAAGCTTTCTTT.

This rearrangement joins TRBV5-1 to TRBJ2-1, with TRBD2 matching 8 bases. The CDR3 contains 16 residues. The ends lost 4 bases at V and 2 bases at J; junction bases unmatched: 8. CDR1 and CDR2 (germline): SGHRS, YFSETQ. This chain's CDR3 is CASSRTSGGAYNEQFF. The CDR3 DNA follows: TGCGCCAGCAGCCGCACTAGCGGAGGGGCCTACAATGAGCAGTTCTTC.

This clone came up once. CDR3 protein: CAWSGRDRATQYF. CDR3 bases: TGTGCCTGGAGTGGGCGGGACAGGGCGACCCAGTACTTC. The chain carries TRBV30 and TRBJ2-5; TRBD1 matches 9 bases. J lost 7 bases, V lost 1 base, and 4 bases had no gene match. Germline values: CDR1 GTSNPN, CDR2 SVGIG (reference sequence). The CDR3 extends over 13 amino acids.

This clone was seen just once. The rearrangement joins TRBV6-5 to TRBJ2-3, with TRBD1 matching over 7 bases. Germline CDR1 MNHEY, CDR2 SVGAGI. This CDR3 contains 12 residues. The trim removed 7 bases at V and 6 bases at J, leaving 4 bases unmatched. The CDR3 nucleotides read TGTGCCAGCACCGAGGGGGCGGATACGCAGTATTTT. Protein product: CASTEGADTQYF.

The chain links TRBV19 to TRBJ1-2, with D possibly TRBD1 on 5 matching bases. Trimming removed 2 bases from V and 5 bases from J, with 6 bases in between. This CDR3 comprises 12 residues. The germline gives CDR1 LNHDA, CDR2 SQIVND (reference sequence). As DNA, the CDR3 is TGTGCCAGTAGTATACAGGGTTATGGCTACACCTTC. This translates into CASSIQGYGYTF.

The chain employs TRBV30 and TRBJ1-2; TRBD1 matches 11 bases. There are 16 residues in the CDR3. V trimming: 0 bases; J trimming: 5 bases; junction bases outside the gene matches: 8. Germline V gives CDR1 GTSNPN, CDR2 SVGIG (reference sequence). CDR3 region: CAWSVWTGGAGYGYTF. In DNA form, the CDR3 reads TGTGCCTGGAGTGTCTGGACAGGGGGCGCGGGGTATGGCTACACCTTC.

The rearrangement links TRBV19 to TRBJ1-2; 7 bases are shared with TRBD1. J gave up 2 bases and V 3 bases, and 6 bases lay outside the gene matches. Germline values: CDR1 LNHDA, CDR2 SQIVND (reference sequence). CDR3 length: 15 residues. Written as DNA, the CDR3 is TGTGCCAGTAGTATGGCTCTGGGACAGAACTATGGCTACACCTTC. Protein: CASSMALGQNYGYTF.

V gene TRBV14 combines with J gene TRBJ2-1, with 14 bases matching TRBD2. Germline V lookup: CDR1 SGHDN, CDR2 FVKESK. V trimming: 0 bases; J trimming: 8 bases; junction bases outside the gene matches: 12. The CDR3 runs 19 residues. The CDR3 sequence is CASSQDMGLAGALLDEQFF. The CDR3 DNA reads TGTGCCAGCAGCCAAGATATGGGACTAGCGGGAGCCCTGCTGGATGAGCAGTTCTTC.

V is TRBV7-2 and J is TRBJ1-6; 7 nucleotides align to TRBD1. Germline CDR1 and CDR2: SGHTA and FQGNSA. J was trimmed by 9 bases and V by 5 bases; bases with no gene match: 10. CDR3 length: 15 residues. CDR3 bases: TGTGCCAGCAGCCCCCGGAGGGGGCTCAGTTCACCCCTCCACTTT. This gives the protein CASSPRRGLSSPLHF.